One sample yielded the 9 T cell receptor beta chains listed below, sequenced in a study of blood T cell repertoires in COVID-19. Generated by immunoSEQ multiplex PCR, the TCRdb table keeps only in-frame clones and is missing some. Of over 200,000 clones in the sample, about 68% were seen once. Sequencing input: peripheral blood. These receptors were taken from a woman of 80 years or more with acute or convalescent COVID-19.

This clone was recorded a few times. This chain joins TRBV13 and TRBJ1-2, with D perhaps TRBD1 (6 bases). The V end was cut by 8 bases, the J end by 8 bases, with 18 bases between. Per the germline V gene, CDR1 is PRHDT and CDR2 is FYEKMQ (reference sequence). The CDR3 spans 13 residues. This chain's CDR3 is CASVRGAEGGYTF. CDR3 sequence (DNA): TGTGCCAGCGTTCGGGGGGCCGAAGGAGGCTACACCTTC.

The rearrangement joins TRBV12-5 to TRBJ2-2; possible D gene TRBD1, 6 bases. Germline CDR1 LGHNT, CDR2 FRNRAP. V was pared by 4 bases and J by 2 bases, with 14 bases between. The CDR3 runs 16 residues. The chain's CDR3 is CASGSDRPGNTGELFF. The CDR3 DNA reads as TGTGCTAGTGGTTCAGACAGGCCAGGAAACACCGGGGAGCTGTTTTTT.

The chain carries TRBV7-9 and TRBJ2-2, with 7 bases that match TRBD1. After removal of 5 bases from V and 2 bases from J, the junction contained 5 bases not matched to a gene. The CDR3 runs 15 residues. The germline CDR1 and CDR2 sequences are SEHNR and FQNEAQ (reference sequence). The CDR3 DNA reads TGTGCCAGCAGCAGAGGGACAGCCAACACCGGGGAGCTGTTTTTT. Translated, it gives CASSRGTANTGELFF.

The CDR3 region is CASSPHSGKGGEQYF. As DNA, the CDR3 is TGTGCCAGCAGCCCCCATAGCGGGAAAGGTGGGGAGCAGTACTTC. This sequence joins TRBV9 and TRBJ2-7; 8 nucleotides line up with TRBD2. Germline values: CDR1 SGDLS, CDR2 YYNGEE. The CDR3 has 15 residues. With V trimmed by 4 bases and J by 7 bases, 13 bases remained unmatched.

The chain links TRBV5-6 to TRBJ2-7; 7 bases map to TRBD1. Germline values: CDR1 SGHDT, CDR2 YYEEEE. The CDR3 consists of 13 residues. Germline trimming cut 3 bases from V and 2 bases from J; bases unmatched to any gene: 2. In nucleotides, the CDR3 is TGTGCCAGCAGCTACGACAGGGCCTACGAGCAGTACTTC. Translation: CASSYDRAYEQYF.

This clone has only a few counts. The chain joins TRBV27 to TRBJ1-5; 9 bases fit TRBD1. Germline assignment: CDR1 MNHEY and CDR2 SMNVEV (reference sequence). The CDR3 has 14 residues. V shed 5 bases and J 4 bases; nucleotides not matched to a gene: 3. The CDR3: CASSTGTGNQPQHF. CDR3 coding DNA: TGTGCCAGCAGTACCGGGACAGGGAATCAGCCCCAGCATTTT.

The chain combines TRBV6-2 or TRBV6-3 with TRBJ1-3; 7 bases fit TRBD1. The J segment lost 4 bases and the V segment lost 5 bases, leaving 5 bases of the junction unmatched. The CDR3 runs 14 residues. Germline V CDR1 and CDR2: MNHEY, SVGEGT. The CDR3: CASSVTGNGNTIYF. The CDR3 nucleotides are TGTGCCAGCAGTGTGACAGGGAACGGAAACACCATATATTTT.

Only one count was recorded for this clone. The chain couples TRBV5-1 to TRBJ1-4, with a tentative D call TRBD1 (5 bases). This CDR3 is 15 amino acids long. The germline V gene has CDR1 SGHRS and CDR2 YFSETQ. V was shortened by 0 bases and J by 0 bases, with 6 bases between the two germline ends. The CDR3 reads CASSLGDSTNEKLFF. CDR3 coding DNA: TGCGCCAGCAGCTTGGGGGACTCAACTAATGAAAAACTGTTTTTT. Full variable domain (remainder filled in from reference TRBV5-1 and TRBJ1-4): KAGVTQTPRYLIKTRGQQVTLSCSPISGHRSVSWYQQTPGQGLQFLFEYFSETQRNKGNFPGRFSGRQFSNSRSEMNVSTLELGDSALYLCASSLGDSTNEKLFFGSGTQLSVL.

V gene TRBV6-5 combines with J gene TRBJ1-5; D gene ambiguous. Germline V gene data show CDR1 as MNHEY and CDR2 as SVGAGI. V was pared by 6 bases and J by 4 bases, with 10 bases between. The CDR3 covers 13 residues. In DNA form, the CDR3 reads TGTGCCAGCAGCTCAACTCTTAATCAGCCCCAGCATTTT. Its translation is CASSSTLNQPQHF.